Included here is one T cell receptor beta chain sequence, with context. Germline CDR1 MNHNY, CDR2 SVGAGI (reference sequence). The V segment lost 6 bases and the J segment 2 bases; nucleotides outside the gene matches: 5. The CDR3 covers 14 residues. Genomic DNA of each subset was evenly split across several immunoSEQ plates. Assay used: immunoSEQ multiplex PCR; TCRdb lists only in-frame clones, some missing. This repertoire shows about 1.1 million clones, 60% to 85% found once; its top ten account for about 0.89%. The entry originates in a study of shared clonotypes between healthy human individuals.

Sequencing was performed on memory CD4+ T cells from PBMCs. Specified subset: CD45RA-negative fraction. This clonotype originated in a man aged 18 to 30 in good health. Some clones in this sample may be carry-over from other donors' samples. This chain links TRBV6-6 with TRBJ2-7, with TRBD2 matching 9 bases. CDR3 in amino acids: CASSPTSGAYEQYF. In DNA form, the CDR3 reads TGTGCCAGCAGCCCGACTAGCGGAGCCTACGAGCAGTACTTC.